The source of this T cell receptor (beta chain) is a study of lymphopenia after photon versus proton radiotherapy. Study observations and caveats: Post-nadir diversity loss with photons came from oligoclonal expansion, particularly CD8+ Temra cells.

Profiling relied on immunoSEQ multiplex PCR, and the TCRdb table lists in-frame clones only, not all of them. The table records around 25,000 clones, about four fifths of them present only once. Looked up from germline, CDR1 is GTSNPN and CDR2 is SVGIG (reference sequence). The CDR3 consists of 14 residues. The J segment lost 13 bases and the V segment lost 0 bases, leaving 13 bases of the junction unmatched. For this clone: Antigen specificity is unknown.

The chain combines TRBV30 with TRBJ2-5; 8 positions match TRBD2. This TCR derives from a man aged 35 to 55 with gastric cancer. The source was peripheral blood, collected from a patient treated with photon-based radiotherapy. In DNA, the CDR3 is TGTGCCTGGAGTGTTAGGACTAGCTATGGAAATTTGTACTTC. This gives the protein CAWSVRTSYGNLYF.